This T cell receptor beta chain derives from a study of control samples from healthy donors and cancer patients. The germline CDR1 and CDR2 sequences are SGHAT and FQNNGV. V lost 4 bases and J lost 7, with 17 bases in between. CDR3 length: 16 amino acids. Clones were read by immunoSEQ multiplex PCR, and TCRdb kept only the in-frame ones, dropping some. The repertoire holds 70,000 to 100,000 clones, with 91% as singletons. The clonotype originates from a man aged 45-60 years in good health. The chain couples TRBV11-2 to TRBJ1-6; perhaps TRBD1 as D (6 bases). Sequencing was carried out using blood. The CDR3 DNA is TGTGCCAGCAGCTCTGGGTCGGACAGTCGGAATTCACCCCTCCACTTT. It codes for CASSSGSDSRNSPLHF.